This TCR beta chain was captured by sequencing in a study of shared clonotypes between healthy human individuals. Overall study: CD4 naive and CD4 memory each took three plates per donor, while CD8 naive took two and CD8 memory one. Study results and limitations: Richness estimates generally favored naive over memory subsets.

Deep was the level used in running the assay. Only in-frame clones appear in the TCRdb table, and some are missing; sequencing was by immunoSEQ multiplex PCR. The profile covers over a million clones, with 65% to 80% appearing a single time and around 1.5% taken by the ten largest. Adult donors, all healthy and HIV-negative, had no recent acute infections or vaccinations. A remark on this clone: Its antigen remains unidentified.

Trimming removed 1 base from V and 3 bases from J, with 15 bases in between. Per the germline V gene, CDR1 is SGHTA and CDR2 is FQGNSA. This CDR3 is 16 amino acids long. This rearrangement joins TRBV7-2 to TRBJ2-5; D is ambiguous. This clonotype was sampled from a man in his late teens or twenties in good health. Sequencing was performed on memory CD4+ T cells sorted from blood. Regarding subset: CD45RA-negative fraction. CDR3 loop: CASSLGVGYREETQYF. CDR3 in DNA: TGTGCCAGCAGCTTAGGGGTTGGTTACCGGGAAGAGACCCAGTACTTC.